The sequence of this T cell receptor (beta chain) was determined in a study of cytomegalovirus exposure and HLA in healthy donors. 13 Jbeta primers and 60 Vbeta primers were used for the PCR. The method was immunoSEQ multiplex PCR; TCRdb's version includes in-frame clones alone and lacks a portion of them. This sample's table reports 35,000 to 45,000 clones. Samples came from healthy bone marrow donors. Concerning this clone itself: Its antigen is not known.

Germline V gene lookup returns CDR1 LNHNV and CDR2 YYDKDF (reference sequence). Trimming removed 4 bases from V and 7 bases from J, with 16 bases in between. The CDR3 loop spans 15 amino acids. The study, taken as a whole, reports: Later on, an analysis found that several of the most significant clusters appeared to be linked to common viral pathogens, which included parvovirus B19. A reported reduction in N-insertions relative to the 666-donor mean was seen in an Asian-associated ancestry cluster in a later analysis.

Material for sequencing was PBMCs. This clonotype was obtained from a male donor in good health and CMV-seronegative. V usage is TRBV15 and J usage is TRBJ2-2, with D tentatively TRBD1 (5 bases). The CDR3 spells CATSKHTRRGGELFF. The CDR3 region has the DNA TGTGCCACCAGCAAACACACGCGTAGGGGCGGGGAGCTGTTTTTT.